The source of this T cell receptor gamma chain is a study of γδ T cells in repeated Plasmodium falciparum infection. On the study more broadly: Sampling occurred at baseline, pre-infection for selected infections, and 21 days post-infection.

This clone appeared many times. Its specificity is not known. A read error is the likely source, as a far larger clone sits one nucleotide away. This specimen includes other DNA sequences encoding the same CDR3. Each sorted gammadelta sample had TRG and TRD chains sequenced. TCRdb reprocessed the multiplex PCR reads using CATT. The sample has around 25,000 gamma-chain clones, 2.5% to 3.5% seen once. Unmatched junction bases numbered 14, after V lost 0 bases and J lost 10 bases. The germline V gene has CDR1 VINAFY and CDR2 YDVSNSKD. The CDR3 contains 16 residues. Bulk repertoires came from Vgamma9/Vdelta2+ or Vdelta2-negative gammadelta T cells flow-sorted from PBMC. Overall study results and limits: Vdelta2-negative gammadelta repertoires, largely Vdelta1+, seemingly showed infection-driven waves of new clonal selection.

This receptor was taken from a pool of human donors (malaria-infected and uninfected, not separated). The sample comprised gamma-delta T cells from blood. The V and J genes are TRGV5 and TRGJP2. CDR3 sequence reads: CATWDRLSRRIWIKTF. CDR3 nucleotide sequence: TGTGCCACCTGGGACAGGCTTAGTCGCAGGATTTGGATCAAGACGTTT.